This passage covers 20 T cell receptor beta chains from one sample sequenced in a study of Ad26.COV2.S vaccination and SARS-CoV-2 variants. Data came from immunoSEQ multiplex PCR; TCRdb stores just in-frame clones and leaves some out. The sample lists 300,000 to 450,000 clones, about 85% seen once, with roughly 3.5% in the top ten. As for treatment: around 19 received Ad26.COV2.S at low or high dose, single or two shots; roughly five received placebo; per-sample allocation not given. Samples analyzed were those drawn on day 63 after the first vaccine or placebo injection. The sample was peripheral blood, taken in a trial of Ad26.COV2.S vaccine versus placebo. The origin of the receptors is a person aged 18 to 59 who received the Ad26.COV2.S COVID-19 vaccine or a placebo.

The chain uses TRBV6-5 and TRBJ1-1; D is unclear. Deletions cut 6 bases from V and 8 bases from J, with 13 bases between. This CDR3 is built from 12 residues. Germline lookup yields CDR1 MNHEY and CDR2 SVGAGI. For the CDR3, the DNA is TGTGCCAGCAGGACGACTGTAGGGGAAGCTTTCTTT. Translated, it gives CASRTTVGEAFF.

The chain uses TRBV9 and TRBJ1-3; a weak D match, TRBD1 (5 bases). In germline, CDR1 is SGDLS, CDR2 YYNGEE. The V gene lost 2 bases and the J gene lost 4 bases, with 16 bases spanning the gap. CDR3 length: 16 residues. CDR3: CASSVEPASGGNTIYF. The CDR3 DNA follows: TGTGCCAGCAGCGTCGAACCCGCGTCAGGGGGAAACACCATATATTTT.

This chain connects TRBV11-2 to TRBJ2-7; D possibly matches TRBD1 or TRBD2 (5 bases each). V was pared by 5 bases and J by 3 bases, with 20 bases between. This CDR3 is 16 amino acids long. Germline CDR1 is SGHAT and CDR2 is FQNNGV. The CDR3: CASSILLRGRNYEQYF. CDR3 in DNA: TGTGCCAGCAGCATCCTCCTCCGGGGCAGGAACTACGAGCAGTACTTC.

As for this clone: This sample includes further DNA sequences coding for the same CDR3. The chain uses TRBV6-5 and TRBJ1-2; the match to TRBD1 covers 8 bases. This CDR3 is 13 amino acids long. Trimming at V came to 6 bases and at J to 3 bases, leaving 3 bases not matched to a gene. Per germline, CDR1 MNHEY and CDR2 SVGAGI. This chain's CDR3 is CASRDRVDYGYTF. CDR3 DNA: TGTGCCAGCAGGGACAGGGTTGACTATGGCTACACCTTC.

This chain joins TRBV6-5 and TRBJ2-2; no clear D. Between the trimmed V and J ends, which lost 10 bases and 3 bases, there was a span of 12 bases. The germline V gene has CDR1 MNHEY and CDR2 SVGAGI. This CDR3 is 13 amino acids long. CDR3 residues: CATATIHTGELFF. The CDR3 DNA is TGTGCCACCGCGACCATCCACACCGGGGAGCTGTTTTTT.

This chain uses TRBV27 with TRBJ2-7; tentative D call: TRBD1 (5 bases). CDR1 and CDR2 from the germline V gene are MNHEY and SMNVEV (reference sequence). CDR3 length: 12 residues. Trimming removed 10 bases at V and 4 bases at J, with 14 bases between. The CDR3 DNA sequence: TGTGCCAACCCGACAGATCCTTACGAGCAGTACTTC. It yields the protein CANPTDPYEQYF.

The chain links TRBV29-1 to TRBJ2-5, with 7 positions matching TRBD1. This CDR3 spans 12 amino acids. V shed 7 bases, J shed 5 bases, and the junction held 7 bases outside the gene matches. Per the germline V gene, CDR1 is SQVTM and CDR2 is ANQGSEA. CDR3 protein: CSARTQGETQYF. DNA for the CDR3: TGCAGCGCCAGGACACAGGGGGAGACCCAGTACTTC.

This rearrangement joins TRBV3-1 (or the pseudogene TRBV3-2) to TRBJ1-1; D is possibly TRBD1 (6 bases). Trimming left V 6 bases short and J 1 base short, with 9 bases between. The CDR3 extends over 13 amino acids. CDR1 is LGHDT and CDR2 is YNNKEL in the germline V gene (reference sequence). CDR3 DNA: TGTGCCAGCAGTTTGGACAGGAACACTGAAGCTTTCTTT. Its protein product is CASSLDRNTEAFF.

This clone was counted a few times. This chain uses TRBV27 with TRBJ2-3; TRBD1 matches 8 bases. CDR3 length: 16 amino acids. Germline CDR1 is MNHEY and CDR2 is SMNVEV (reference sequence). The trim removed 2 bases at V and 4 bases at J, leaving 8 bases unmatched. In DNA form, the CDR3 reads TGTGCCAGCAGTTTAGGTACACAGGGGGTTGCAGATACGCAGTATTTT. Translated: CASSLGTQGVADTQYF.

The gene calls are TRBV7-8 and TRBJ2-2, with no clear D. This CDR3 is built from 16 residues. CDR1 and CDR2 (germline): SGHVS, FQNEAQ. V lost 1 base and J lost 4, with 13 bases in between. The CDR3 region has the DNA TGTGCCAGCAGCTTAGACTCGGTCAGGCGCACCGGGGAGCTGTTTTTT. Translating it yields CASSLDSVRRTGELFF.

CDR3 loop: CASSYRGGLETQYF. For the CDR3, the DNA is TGTGCCAGCAGTTATCGGGGGGGCTTGGAGACCCAGTACTTC. The rearrangement joins TRBV6-6 to TRBJ2-5; 8 bases agree with TRBD2. The CDR3 runs to 14 residues. Trimming took 3 bases from V and 5 from J; bases not matched to a gene: 5. The germline V gene has CDR1 MNHNY and CDR2 SVGAGI (reference sequence).

The V gene is TRBV7-8, the J gene TRBJ2-1, with D possibly called TRBD1 or TRBD2 (5 bases each). The CDR3 is made up of 14 amino acids. V dropped 2 bases and J dropped 5 bases, with 10 bases sitting between them. Germline V gives CDR1 SGHVS, CDR2 FQNEAQ. CDR3 nucleotide sequence: TGTGCCAGCAGCTTAAGGGGACCCCACAATGAGCAGTTCTTC. It translates to CASSLRGPHNEQFF.

The chain joins TRBV5-4 to TRBJ2-1, with D unresolved. Trimming shortened V by 0 bases and J by 6 bases, and 10 bases separated the two germline ends. There are 14 residues in the CDR3. CDR1 is SGHNT and CDR2 is YYREEE in the germline V gene (reference sequence). The CDR3 protein is CASSLGSSGNEQFF. As DNA, the CDR3 is TGTGCCAGCAGCTTGGGTTCGAGTGGCAATGAGCAGTTCTTC.

The rearrangement uses TRBV7-2 and TRBJ2-7, with 7 bases that match TRBD2. Germline values: CDR1 SGHTA, CDR2 FQGNSA. The CDR3 spans 16 residues. With V trimmed by 5 bases and J by 6 bases, 16 bases remained unmatched. The CDR3 bases are TGTGCCAGCAGCCTCGTATGGGGGAGGGAGGGAGGCGAGCAGTACTTC. This sequence encodes CASSLVWGREGGEQYF. The variable domain in full, with the rest retrieved from reference TRBV7-2 and TRBJ2-7, is GAGVSQSPSNKVTEKGKDVELRCDPISGHTALYWYRQSLGQGLEFLIYFQGNSAPDKSGLPSDRFSAERTGGSVSTLTIQRTQQEDSAVYLCASSLVWGREGGEQYFGPGTRLTVT.

The rearrangement joins TRBV6-6 to TRBJ2-2; weak D call: TRBD1 (5 bases). Deletions cut 5 bases from V and 2 bases from J, with 12 bases between. The CDR3 extends over 15 amino acids. Germline CDR1 and CDR2: MNHNY and SVGAGI (reference sequence). The CDR3 bases are TGTGCCAGCAGTCAGAGACAGTTTAACACCGGGGAGCTGTTTTTT. Protein sequence: CASSQRQFNTGELFF.

The rearrangement links TRBV3-1 (or the pseudogene TRBV3-2) to TRBJ2-7; D unclear. Germline CDR1 is LGHDT and CDR2 is YNNKEL (reference sequence). CDR3 length: 12 amino acids. Trimming cost V 4 bases and J 6 bases, with 10 bases left between them. This chain's CDR3 is CASSLIESEQYF. CDR3 in DNA: TGTGCCAGCAGCCTGATAGAATCCGAGCAGTACTTC.

This clone was seen once. The V and J genes are TRBV4-3 and TRBJ1-2; D call uncertain. Germline CDR1 reads LGHNA; CDR2 reads YSLEER. This CDR3 spans 16 amino acids. The germline V and J ends were trimmed by 0 bases and 0 bases, with 11 bases remaining between them. This CDR3 is CASSQDDSVTNYGYTF. The CDR3 region has the DNA TGCGCCAGCAGCCAAGACGATTCAGTCACTAACTATGGCTACACCTTC.

The V call is TRBV27, the J call TRBJ1-2, with TRBD1 identical over 10 bases. The CDR3 has 15 amino acids. CDR1 is MNHEY, CDR2 SMNVEV, per germline (reference sequence). V shed 5 bases and J 0 bases; nucleotides not matched to a gene: 3. The CDR3 is CASSTGQGANYGYTF. The CDR3 DNA sequence: TGTGCCAGCAGTACCGGACAGGGGGCTAACTATGGCTACACCTTC.

DNA of the CDR3: TGTGCCAGCTTAAAGGTGGGGCACACTGAAGCTTTCTTT. Translating gives CASLKVGHTEAFF. The gene calls are TRBV27 and TRBJ1-1; a weak D match, TRBD1 (5 bases). The CDR3 spans 13 residues. Trimming cost V 8 bases and J 3 bases, with 13 bases left between them. The germline V gene has CDR1 MNHEY and CDR2 SMNVEV (reference sequence).

This clone was counted a single time. This rearrangement joins TRBV7-2 to TRBJ2-7; TRBD2 aligns across 8 bases. Germline-derived CDR1 and CDR2 are SGHTA and FQGNSA. V dropped 4 bases and J dropped 0; count of bases not matched to a gene: 11. The CDR3 consists of 17 residues. This CDR3 reads CASSSPEIAGNSYEQYF. DNA for the CDR3: TGTGCCAGCAGCTCGCCCGAAATAGCGGGGAACTCCTACGAGCAGTACTTC.